What follows are 7 T cell receptor beta chains derived from one specimen sequenced in a study of chemoradiotherapy in HPV16-positive cancers. Data came from immunoSEQ multiplex PCR; TCRdb stores just in-frame clones and leaves some out. The repertoire includes approximately 30,000 clones, around 87% of them detected once, and about 2.1% sits in the top ten. Specimen: blood, collected from a patient who underwent chemoradiotherapy. Every receptor here comes from a human donor with HPV-associated anogenital cancer.

The chain recombines TRBV7-2 with TRBJ1-1, with 10 bases lining up with TRBD1. V trimming: 5 bases; J trimming: 3 bases; junction bases outside the gene matches: 6. Germline CDR1 is SGHTA and CDR2 is FQGNSA. The CDR3 is 15 amino acids. The CDR3 is CASSPGQGGDTEAFF. In DNA, the CDR3 is TGTGCCAGCAGCCCCGGACAGGGGGGGGACACTGAAGCTTTCTTT.

A note on this clone: The germline gene is not matched at one end of the junction; a read error may be the cause. The chain links TRBV7-6 to TRBJ2-5; 11 bases fit TRBD2. Per germline, CDR1 SGHVS and CDR2 FNYEAQ. This CDR3 is built from 15 residues. In nucleotides, the CDR3 is TGTGCCAGCAGCCTAGCGGGGGGATTGGTAGAGACCCAGTACTTC. Translating it yields CASSLAGGLVETQYF.

This chain joins TRBV5-1 and TRBJ2-7; 8 bases match TRBD1. This CDR3 has 15 residues. The junction had 4 bases not matched to a gene; V was cut back by 0 bases and J by 2 bases. CDR1 SGHRS and CDR2 YFSETQ come from the germline V gene. CDR3: CASSLEWGQAYEQYF. For the CDR3, the DNA is TGCGCCAGCAGCTTGGAGTGGGGACAGGCCTACGAGCAGTACTTC.

In nucleotides, the CDR3 is TGTGCCAGCAGCCCCCCCGGGGTCATGAACACTGAAGCTTTCTTT. Its protein product is CASSPPGVMNTEAFF. The chain joins TRBV7-6 to TRBJ1-1; D not resolved. CDR3 length: 15 amino acids. Germline assignment: CDR1 SGHVS and CDR2 FNYEAQ. The V gene lost 5 bases and the J gene lost 0 bases, with 13 bases spanning the gap.

Here the CDR3 DNA reads TGTGCCAGCAGCCGGGACAGGGGGGTCACTGAAGCTTTCTTT. Its translation is CASSRDRGVTEAFF. V usage is TRBV6-4 and J usage is TRBJ1-1; 11 nucleotides agree with TRBD1. Per the germline V gene, CDR1 is MRHNA and CDR2 is SNTAGT. J gave up 4 bases and V 6 bases, and 4 bases lay outside the gene matches. This CDR3 comprises 14 residues.

This chain connects TRBV7-2 to TRBJ2-5; D perhaps matches TRBD1 (5 bases). CDR3 length equals 13 residues. Between the trimmed V and J ends, which lost 1 base and 2 bases, there was a span of 5 bases. Per the germline V gene, CDR1 is SGHTA and CDR2 is FQGNSA. The CDR3 nucleotides are TGTGCCAGCAGCTTAGAGGGGCAAGAGACCCAGTACTTC. As protein: CASSLEGQETQYF.

This rearrangement joins TRBV4-3 to TRBJ2-1; D unresolved. The ends were cut back, 1 base at V and 14 bases at J, with 15 bases in the middle. Germline V gene sequence: CDR1 LGHNA, CDR2 YSLEER. This CDR3 has 13 amino acids. The CDR3 reads CASSQAELFPKFF. CDR3 nucleotides: TGCGCCAGCAGCCAAGCCGAGCTTTTCCCCAAGTTCTTC.